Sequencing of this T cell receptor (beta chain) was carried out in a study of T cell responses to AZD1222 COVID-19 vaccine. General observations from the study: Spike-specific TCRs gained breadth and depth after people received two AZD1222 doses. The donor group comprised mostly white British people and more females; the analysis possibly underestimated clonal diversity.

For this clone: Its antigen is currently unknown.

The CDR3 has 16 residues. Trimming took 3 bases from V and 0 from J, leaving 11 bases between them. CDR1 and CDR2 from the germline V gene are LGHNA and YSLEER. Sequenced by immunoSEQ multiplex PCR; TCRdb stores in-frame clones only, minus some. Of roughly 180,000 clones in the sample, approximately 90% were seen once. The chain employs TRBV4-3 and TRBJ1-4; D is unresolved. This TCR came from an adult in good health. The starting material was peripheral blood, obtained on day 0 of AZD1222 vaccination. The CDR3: CASSQSRSSTNEKLFF. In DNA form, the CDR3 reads TGCGCCAGCAGCCAGAGCAGGAGTTCAACTAATGAAAAACTGTTTTTT.